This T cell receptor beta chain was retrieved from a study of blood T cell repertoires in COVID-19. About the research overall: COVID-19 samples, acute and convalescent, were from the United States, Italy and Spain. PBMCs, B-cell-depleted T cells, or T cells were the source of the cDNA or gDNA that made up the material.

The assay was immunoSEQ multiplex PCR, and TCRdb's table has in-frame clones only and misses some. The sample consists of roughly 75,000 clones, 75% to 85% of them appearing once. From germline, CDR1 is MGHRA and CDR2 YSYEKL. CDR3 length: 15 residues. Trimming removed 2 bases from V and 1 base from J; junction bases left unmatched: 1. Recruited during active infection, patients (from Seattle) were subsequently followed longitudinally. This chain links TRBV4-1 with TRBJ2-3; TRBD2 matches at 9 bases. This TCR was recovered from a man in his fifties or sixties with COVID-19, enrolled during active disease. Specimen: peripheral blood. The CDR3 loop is CASSQRTSGTDTQYF. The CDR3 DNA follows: TGCGCCAGCAGCCAACGGACTAGCGGCACAGATACGCAGTATTTT.